These 14 T cell receptor beta chains were all obtained from the same sample, sequenced in a study of blood T cell repertoires in COVID-19. The data were produced by immunoSEQ multiplex PCR, yet TCRdb's version contains in-frame clones alone and is incomplete. This sample yields roughly 260,000 clones, of which around 90% are seen a single time; 2.2% belongs to the top ten. The sample consisted of peripheral blood. Source of these receptors: a woman between 45 and 65 years old who had recovered from COVID-19.

V usage is TRBV10-3 and J usage is TRBJ2-3; D might be TRBD1 (6 bases). The V gene lost 3 bases and the J gene lost 2 bases, with 9 bases spanning the gap. Germline-derived CDR1 and CDR2 are ENHRY and SYGVKD. The CDR3 consists of 14 residues. CDR3 coding DNA: TGTGCCATCAGTGACGGACAGTTCACAGATACGCAGTATTTT. It is translated as CAISDGQFTDTQYF.

The genes are TRBV3-1 (or the pseudogene TRBV3-2) and TRBJ2-2; 9 nucleotides align to TRBD2. Germline CDR1 and CDR2: LGHDT and YNNKEL (reference sequence). V was pared by 4 bases and J by 2 bases, with 5 bases of the junction left unmatched. This CDR3 region has 16 residues. CDR3: CASSLSGGGNTGELFF. The CDR3 region has the DNA TGTGCCAGCAGCCTTAGCGGGGGTGGCAACACCGGGGAGCTGTTTTTT.

This sequence joins TRBV4-2 and TRBJ1-1; D uncertain. Germline V gene lookup returns CDR1 LGHNA and CDR2 YNFKEQ. This CDR3 spans 15 amino acids. Trimming removed 1 base from V and 5 bases from J, with 14 bases in between. The CDR3 nucleotides are TGTGCCAGCAGCCAAGCTTTAGGGCCGGGGACTGAAGCTTTCTTT. This encodes CASSQALGPGTEAFF.

The chain couples TRBV13 to TRBJ2-7, with a tentative D call TRBD2 (6 bases). This CDR3 region has 15 residues. CDR1 and CDR2 from the germline V gene are PRHDT and FYEKMQ (reference sequence). Between the trimmed V and J ends, which lost 5 bases and 1 base, there was a span of 15 bases. Written as DNA, the CDR3 is TGTGCCAGCAGCCCCGGAGGGAGCGTTTCCTACGAGCAGTACTTC. It translates to CASSPGGSVSYEQYF.

The chain has TRBV5-1 and TRBJ1-1; D is uncertain. Germline V gene data show CDR1 as SGHRS and CDR2 as YFSETQ. The length of the CDR3 is 14 residues. The ends were cut back, 1 base at V and 2 bases at J, with 9 bases in the middle. CDR3 sequence reads: CASSLREGNTEAFF. In DNA, the CDR3 is TGCGCCAGCAGCTTGAGGGAGGGTAACACTGAAGCTTTCTTT.

Regarding this clone: The same CDR3 can be traced to other DNA sequences in this sample. The chain links TRBV5-1 to TRBJ2-1; possible D gene TRBD1, 5 bases. The CDR3 length is 14 residues. Trimming cost V 0 bases and J 7 bases, with 11 bases left between them. In germline, CDR1 is SGHRS, CDR2 YFSETQ. In nucleotides, the CDR3 is TGCGCCAGCAGCTTGGGGGGCAGTCGAAATGAGCAGTTCTTC. Residues: CASSLGGSRNEQFF.

The rearrangement links TRBV28 to TRBJ2-3; D not resolved. V was cut by 5 bases and J by 2 bases, with 5 bases left in between. The CDR3 runs to 12 residues. Germline CDR1 MDHEN, CDR2 SYDVKM. The chain's CDR3 is CASSKATDTQYF. As DNA, the CDR3 is TGTGCCAGCAGTAAAGCCACAGATACGCAGTATTTT.

This sequence joins TRBV5-1 and TRBJ2-7; 7 positions match TRBD2. Germline CDR1 reads SGHRS; CDR2 reads YFSETQ. This CDR3 comprises 15 residues. V shed 4 bases, J shed 4 bases, and the junction held 11 bases outside the gene matches. CDR3 bases: TGCGCCAGCAGCAGGGAGGGTGACCGGATTTACGAGCAGTACTTC. The encoded protein is CASSREGDRIYEQYF. The full variable domain, with the rest looked up from reference TRBV5-1 and TRBJ2-7, is KAGVTQTPRYLIKTRGQQVTLSCSPISGHRSVSWYQQTPGQGLQFLFEYFSETQRNKGNFPGRFSGRQFSNSRSEMNVSTLELGDSALYLCASSREGDRIYEQYFGPGTRLTVT.

This chain joins TRBV7-2 and TRBJ2-1, with D possibly being TRBD2 (5 bases). Germline V gene data show CDR1 as SGHTA and CDR2 as FQGNSA. The length of the CDR3 is 16 residues. V dropped 4 bases and J dropped 6 bases, with 19 bases sitting between them. The CDR3 region is CASSYDGGRGGNEQFF. In DNA form, the CDR3 reads TGTGCCAGCAGCTACGATGGCGGGCGAGGCGGCAATGAGCAGTTCTTC.

J is TRBJ2-7 and V is TRBV4-3; a possible D gene is TRBD1 (6 bases). This CDR3 spans 14 amino acids. Germline values: CDR1 LGHNA, CDR2 YSLEER. Trimming took 1 base from V and 3 from J, leaving 10 bases between them. CDR3 sequence: CASSQGRGHYEQYF. Written as DNA, the CDR3 is TGCGCCAGCAGCCAAGGCAGGGGACACTACGAGCAGTACTTC.

The V call is TRBV27, the J call TRBJ1-3; D uncertain. This CDR3 region has 15 residues. V shed 6 bases and J shed 7 bases, with 19 bases lying between them. The V gene's germline CDR1 is MNHEY and CDR2 SMNVEV (reference sequence). The CDR3 protein is CASSPSGGSRNTIYF. In DNA form, the CDR3 reads TGTGCCAGCAGCCCGAGCGGAGGGAGCAGGAACACCATATATTTT.

The chain employs TRBV27 and TRBJ1-1; perhaps TRBD1 as D (5 bases). Germline V gene sequence: CDR1 MNHEY, CDR2 SMNVEV (reference sequence). The V end lost 2 bases, the J end lost 1 base, and 5 bases lay between the germline ends. This CDR3 contains 13 residues. The CDR3 loop is CASSLQGNTEAFF. The CDR3 DNA reads as TGTGCCAGCAGTTTACAGGGGAACACTGAAGCTTTCTTT.

This CDR3 is CASSGRKGLYGYTF. The CDR3 DNA follows: TGTGCCAGCAGTGGCCGAAAGGGGCTATATGGCTACACCTTC. The genes are TRBV2 and TRBJ1-2; perhaps TRBD1 as D (5 bases). Deletions cut 4 bases from V and 5 bases from J, with 14 bases between. From germline, CDR1 is SNHLY and CDR2 FYNNEI. The CDR3 sequence is 14 residues long.

The V call is TRBV7-9, the J call TRBJ2-6; no reliable D call. CDR1 is SEHNR and CDR2 is FQNEAQ in the germline V gene (reference sequence). Trimming removed 4 bases at V and 4 bases at J, with 5 bases between. The CDR3 is 13 amino acids. CDR3 residues: CASSSSGANVLTF. The CDR3 bases are TGTGCCAGCAGCTCCTCCGGGGCCAACGTCCTGACTTTC.